This TCR beta chain was captured by sequencing in a study of cytomegalovirus exposure and HLA in healthy donors. Whole-study context: Early on, a data release was issued that held approximately 92 million unique TCRs from HLA-typed donors. Overall study results and limits: For TCR beta chains, V- and J-gene trimming was later linked to a missense DCLRE1C variant. In a later analysis, 16,951 TCR beta sequences were associated with HLA alleles at 0.05 false discovery rate. The study assumed roughly uniform donor sequencing depth for presence/absence analyses.

Points on this clone: Its antigen is as yet unknown.

60 Vbeta and 13 Jbeta primers were used in PCR. Sequencing was performed with immunoSEQ multiplex PCR; in TCRdb, only in-frame clones are kept and a portion is missing. The table lists roughly 110,000 clones, 65% to 90% of them singletons, with about 1.6% in the top ten. Germline-derived CDR1 and CDR2 are SEHNR and FQNEAQ (reference sequence). V lost 6 bases and J 8 bases, leaving 13 bases between the germline ends. The CDR3 sequence is 13 residues long. The rearrangement joins TRBV7-9 to TRBJ1-4; D uncertain. The sample comprised PBMCs. This clonotype was sampled from a man aged 45 to 65 in good health and CMV-seronegative. CDR3 residues: CASRLDATEKLFF. CDR3 nucleotides: TGTGCCAGCAGACTAGACGCCACCGAAAAACTGTTTTTT.